This T cell receptor (beta chain) was documented in a study of vaccination effects on CD4 cells after COVID-19. Sequencing in the ViraFEST assay came after antigen-specific CD4+ T cells had been expanded with viral peptide pools, which were used to stimulate PBMC. Isolating CD4+ T cells followed about 11 days of culture. Nobody among the vaccine recipients had prior SARS-CoV-2 infection (nucleocapsid antibodies were negative). Researchers reported culturing over 1.5 million PBMC in each well, adding about 11 IU/ml IL-2 and around 10 ug/ml peptides. Sequenced by immunoSEQ multiplex PCR; TCRdb stores in-frame clones only, minus some. The repertoire holds tens of thousands of clones, with around 72% as singletons. Study outcomes and limitations: From healthy vaccinees, only 1 of 255 vaccine-induced clones also reacted to common cold coronaviruses. At late timepoints after vaccination, vaccine- and infection-induced clones shrank markedly.

In the case of this clone: Its target is not known.

With V trimmed by 0 bases and J by 5 bases, 5 bases remained unmatched. CDR3 length: 16 residues. CDR1 SGHNT and CDR2 YYREEE come from the germline V gene (reference sequence). The specimen comprised CD4+ T cells from PBMCs cultured with HCoV-OC43 spike peptides, sampled before COVID-19 vaccination. Regarding subset: HCoV-OC43 spike overlapping peptide pool stimulation. The sequence was obtained from a human donor who received a COVID-19 vaccine. The gene calls are TRBV5-4 and TRBJ2-5, with TRBD2 matching over 12 bases. The CDR3 region has the DNA TGTGCCAGCAGCTTGGAGGCTAGCGGGGGGGCGGAGACCCAGTACTTC. Translation gives CASSLEASGGAETQYF.